The 5 T cell receptor beta chains given below trace back to one sample, sequenced in a study of cytomegalovirus exposure and HLA in healthy donors. It was with 60 Vbeta and 13 Jbeta primers that the PCR ran. The method was immunoSEQ multiplex PCR; TCRdb's version includes in-frame clones alone and lacks a portion of them. The sample holds about 99,000 clones; about 80% are singletons and the top ten take roughly 5.4%. Sequencing input: PBMCs. The receptor set was obtained from a woman aged 18-35 years in good health and CMV-seropositive.

This clone was seen a handful of times. The chain combines TRBV10-2 with TRBJ1-1; maybe TRBD1 (5 bases). Trimming stripped 6 bases from V and 1 base from J, with 9 bases between. Looked up from germline, CDR1 is WSHSY and CDR2 is SAAADI. The CDR3 is 13 residues long. CDR3 sequence (DNA): TGCGCCAGCAGATTCAGGGAGAACACTGAAGCTTTCTTT. Amino acids: CASRFRENTEAFF.

V is TRBV28 and J is TRBJ1-1; tentative D call: TRBD1 (6 bases). This CDR3 region has 15 residues. V gave up 4 bases and J gave up 5 bases, with 17 bases separating them. Looked up from germline, CDR1 is MDHEN and CDR2 is SYDVKM. The CDR3 DNA reads TGTGCCAGCAGTTCGCACTCACAGGGTTTGACTGAAGCTTTCTTT. Protein sequence: CASSSHSQGLTEAFF.

The V gene is TRBV28, the J gene TRBJ1-2; D not resolved. Germline CDR1 reads MDHEN; CDR2 reads SYDVKM. The ends were cut back, 3 bases at V and 1 base at J, with 6 bases in the middle. This CDR3 spans 13 amino acids. CDR3 residues: CASSFSVNYGYTF. The CDR3 DNA follows: TGTGCCAGCAGTTTTTCGGTTAACTATGGCTACACCTTC.

J is TRBJ1-5 and V is TRBV13; possibly TRBD1 for D (6 bases). In germline, CDR1 is PRHDT, CDR2 FYEKMQ (reference sequence). Between the trimmed V and J ends, which lost 5 bases and 10 bases, there was a span of 12 bases. The CDR3 runs 12 residues. Here the CDR3 DNA reads TGTGCCAGCAGCGGCAGGGGTGGCCCCCAGCATTTT. Translating it yields CASSGRGGPQHF.

The V call is TRBV9, the J call TRBJ2-5; D possibly corresponds to TRBD2 (5 bases). Germline CDR1 is SGDLS and CDR2 is YYNGEE. The CDR3 has 13 amino acids. V dropped 3 bases and J dropped 8 bases, with 14 bases sitting between them. CDR3 protein: CASSAETGITQYF. CDR3 nucleotide sequence: TGTGCCAGCAGCGCTGAGACCGGGATTACCCAGTACTTC.